A single sample gave rise to the 18 T cell receptor beta chains below, sequenced in a study of shared clonotypes between healthy human individuals. Repertoires were generated with immunoSEQ multiplex PCR, while TCRdb's copy carries only in-frame clones and drops some. The data contain 1 million to 1.2 million clones, 70% to 80% of them seen just once; the ten biggest clones take up 0.89%. The specimen was memory CD4+ T cells from PBMCs. As to subset: CD45RA-negative fraction. These TCRs come from a man in his late teens or twenties in good health. Some clones in this sample may be carry-over from other donors' samples.

The chain recombines TRBV9 with TRBJ2-5; D is uncertain. With the DNA end fitting TRBJ2-7 better, the J assignment may be wrong. Germline lookup yields CDR1 SGDLS and CDR2 YYNGEE. This CDR3 has 16 residues. CDR3 nucleotide sequence: TGTGCCAGCAGCGTAGTCCGGGCTACTCCGCCCTACGAGCAGTACTTC. Protein sequence: CASSVVRATPPYEQYF.

The V gene is TRBV12-5, the J gene TRBJ1-5; no reliable D call. This CDR3 contains 13 residues. Germline V gives CDR1 LGHNT, CDR2 FRNRAP. Trimming cost V 2 bases and J 5 bases, with 7 bases left between them. CDR3: CASGLRPDQPQHF. CDR3 coding DNA: TGTGCTAGTGGTTTGCGCCCCGATCAGCCCCAGCATTTT.

This rearrangement joins TRBV7-9 to TRBJ2-1; D unclear. CDR1 is SEHNR, CDR2 FQNEAQ, per germline (reference sequence). With 5 bases removed from V and 0 bases from J, the gap between germline ends came to 5 bases. The CDR3 has 13 residues. In DNA, the CDR3 is TGTGCCAGCAGCCCTACCTCCTACAATGAGCAGTTCTTC. Translating it yields CASSPTSYNEQFF.

The V call is TRBV5-1, the J call TRBJ2-3; TRBD1 or TRBD2 may be the D gene (5 bases each). From germline, CDR1 is SGHRS and CDR2 YFSETQ. Deletions cut 0 bases from V and 2 bases from J, with 10 bases between. The CDR3 totals 15 residues. The CDR3: CASSLERGDTDTQYF. CDR3 sequence (DNA): TGCGCCAGCAGCTTGGAGAGGGGCGACACAGATACGCAGTATTTT.

This chain uses TRBV6-1 with TRBJ1-6; the D is unclear. There are 14 residues in the CDR3. Deletions cut 10 bases from V and 7 bases from J, with 17 bases between. Looked up from germline, CDR1 is MNHNS and CDR2 is SASEGT. The CDR3 region has the DNA TGTGCCACAGCGATTGAGGCTGGGAATTCACCCCTCCACTTT. Translating gives CATAIEAGNSPLHF.

The genes are TRBV6-1 and TRBJ1-5; the match to TRBD1 covers 9 bases. Germline V gene sequence: CDR1 MNHNS, CDR2 SASEGT. The V gene end was trimmed by 6 bases and the J gene end by 7 bases; junction bases not matched to a gene: 10. This CDR3 spans 15 amino acids. CDR3 residues: CASRLQGQGGQPQHF. The CDR3 bases are TGTGCCAGCAGGTTACAGGGACAGGGTGGGCAGCCCCAGCATTTT.

This rearrangement joins TRBV11-2 to TRBJ2-1, with D perhaps assigned TRBD1 or TRBD2 (5 bases each). Germline CDR1 reads SGHAT; CDR2 reads FQNNGV. V lost 5 bases to trimming and J lost 3 bases, with 20 bases between them. The CDR3 is 17 amino acids. The CDR3 bases are TGTGCCAGCAGCGGCCCGGGGCGGTCAAAGGGCTACAATGAGCAGTTCTTC. The encoded protein is CASSGPGRSKGYNEQFF.

The chain combines TRBV5-1 with TRBJ2-7; the match to TRBD1 covers 9 bases. V shed 4 bases and J 7 bases; nucleotides not matched to a gene: 6. The CDR3 consists of 13 residues. In germline, CDR1 is SGHRS, CDR2 YFSETQ. CDR3 DNA sequence: TGCGCCAGCAGCCCCGACAGGGGGGGGGAGCAGTACTTC. As protein: CASSPDRGGEQYF.

This clone appeared a single time. The chain couples TRBV2 to TRBJ2-2; D might be TRBD1 (5 bases). The CDR3 has 16 amino acids. Germline V lookup: CDR1 SNHLY, CDR2 FYNNEI. Trimming pared 2 bases from V and 8 bases from J, leaving 18 bases between. The CDR3: CASSESPPGGAGELFF. CDR3 coding DNA: TGTGCCAGCAGTGAAAGTCCACCCGGTGGGGCGGGGGAGCTGTTTTTT.

CDR3 protein: CASSLVPGSTGETQYF. DNA for the CDR3: TGCGCCAGCAGCTTGGTTCCGGGGTCCACGGGAGAGACCCAGTACTTC. The chain employs TRBV5-1 and TRBJ2-5; TRBD2 might be the D (5 bases). The CDR3 length is 16 residues. The germline gives CDR1 SGHRS, CDR2 YFSETQ. V was shortened by 0 bases and J by 4 bases, with 16 bases between the two germline ends.

V is TRBV5-1 and J is TRBJ2-1; D unresolved. V was shortened by 3 bases and J by 7 bases, with 8 bases between the two germline ends. Germline V lookup: CDR1 SGHRS, CDR2 YFSETQ. The CDR3 has 12 residues. The CDR3 bases are TGCGCCAGCAGCTGGGCACAGAATGAGCAGTTCTTC. Amino acids: CASSWAQNEQFF. Looking up the rest from reference TRBV5-1 and TRBJ2-1 gives the full variable domain: KAGVTQTPRYLIKTRGQQVTLSCSPISGHRSVSWYQQTPGQGLQFLFEYFSETQRNKGNFPGRFSGRQFSNSRSEMNVSTLELGDSALYLCASSWAQNEQFFGPGTRLTVL.

The J gene is TRBJ2-2, the V gene TRBV18; D unresolved. Between the trimmed V and J ends, which lost 6 bases and 2 bases, there was a span of 7 bases. Germline V gene sequence: CDR1 KGHSH, CDR2 LQKENI. The CDR3 consists of 13 residues. CDR3 residues: CASSRDNTGELFF. CDR3 coding DNA: TGTGCCAGCTCCCGAGATAACACCGGGGAGCTGTTTTTT.

V usage is TRBV2 and J usage is TRBJ1-5; 9 positions agree with TRBD1. Trimming removed 6 bases from V and 5 bases from J; junction bases left unmatched: 8. The CDR3 is 15 amino acids. Looked up from germline, CDR1 is SNHLY and CDR2 is FYNNEI. The CDR3 sequence: CASSRQGVGHQPQHF. DNA for the CDR3: TGTGCCAGCAGCCGACAGGGGGTGGGTCATCAGCCCCAGCATTTT.

V is TRBV30 and J is TRBJ2-3; 10 bases fit TRBD1. Germline V gene sequence: CDR1 GTSNPN, CDR2 SVGIG (reference sequence). The CDR3 contains 14 residues. V lost 5 bases and J lost 1; bases outside the gene matches: 3. The CDR3 nucleotides are TGTGCCTGGGACAGGGGGCTTGGCACAGATACGCAGTATTTT. Translating it yields CAWDRGLGTDTQYF.

This clone was seen many times. The chain links TRBV9 to TRBJ2-2; TRBD2 might be the D (6 bases). Germline CDR1 and CDR2: SGDLS and YYNGEE. V dropped 5 bases and J dropped 8 bases, with 13 bases sitting between them. The CDR3 runs to 13 residues. The CDR3 DNA follows: TGTGCCAGCAGGAAGGGGCGGGAAGGGGAGCTGTTTTTT. Translating it yields CASRKGREGELFF.

Turning to this clone: The sample contains more than one DNA sequence encoding this CDR3. CDR3 protein: CASSLGGASYNEQFF. Here the CDR3 DNA reads TGCGCCAGCAGCTTGGGCGGGGCTTCCTACAATGAGCAGTTCTTC. This rearrangement joins TRBV5-1 to TRBJ2-1, with D perhaps TRBD2 (6 bases). The CDR3 loop spans 15 amino acids. V lost 0 bases and J lost 1, with 8 bases in between. Germline V lookup: CDR1 SGHRS, CDR2 YFSETQ.

The chain links TRBV5-4 to TRBJ2-1; 13 nucleotides agree with TRBD2. The length of the CDR3 is 15 residues. CDR1 and CDR2 from the germline V gene are SGHNT and YYREEE (reference sequence). V lost 7 bases and J lost 5; bases outside the gene matches: 6. The CDR3 reads CASRSGTSGNNEQFF. The DNA for the CDR3 is TGTGCCAGCCGTTCCGGGACTAGCGGGAACAATGAGCAGTTCTTC.

This sequence joins TRBV15 and TRBJ1-1; 7 nucleotides agree with TRBD1. The CDR3 is made up of 13 amino acids. After removal of 4 bases from V and 5 bases from J, the junction contained 4 bases not matched to a gene. In germline, CDR1 is LNHNV, CDR2 YYDKDF (reference sequence). CDR3 DNA sequence: TGTGCCACCAGCACAGGGGGAAGTACTGAAGCTTTCTTT. It encodes CATSTGGSTEAFF.